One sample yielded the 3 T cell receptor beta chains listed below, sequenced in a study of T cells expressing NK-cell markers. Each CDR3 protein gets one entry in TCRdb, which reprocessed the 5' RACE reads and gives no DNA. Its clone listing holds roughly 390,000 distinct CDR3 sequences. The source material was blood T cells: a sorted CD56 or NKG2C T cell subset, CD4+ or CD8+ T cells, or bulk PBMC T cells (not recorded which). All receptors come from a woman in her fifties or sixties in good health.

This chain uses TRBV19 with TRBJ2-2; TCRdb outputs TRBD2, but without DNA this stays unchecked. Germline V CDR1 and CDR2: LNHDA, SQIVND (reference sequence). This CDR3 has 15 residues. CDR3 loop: CASNPAGGPFGELFF.

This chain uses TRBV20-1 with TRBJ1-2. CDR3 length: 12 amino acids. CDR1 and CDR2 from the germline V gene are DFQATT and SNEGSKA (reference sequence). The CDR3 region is CSARDQIFGYTF.

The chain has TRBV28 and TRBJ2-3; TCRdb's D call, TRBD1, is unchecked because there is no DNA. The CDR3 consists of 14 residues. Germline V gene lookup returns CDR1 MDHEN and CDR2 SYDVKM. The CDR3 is CASSSPLGTDTQYF.